This T cell receptor (beta chain) was identified during a study of T-cell reconstitution after alpha-beta-depleted transplantation in children. This sample's TCRbeta library carried unique molecular identifier barcodes. TCRdb re-analysed the PCR reads in MiXCR, keeping a single row per CDR3 protein. The sample has around 480,000 distinct CDR3 sequences, about 30% seen once. This clonotype was observed a few times. Germline CDR1 is LNHDA and CDR2 is SQIVND (reference sequence). V lost 7 bases, J lost 4 bases, and 14 bases lay in between. This CDR3 comprises 14 residues. The TCR sequence derives from a human donor who donated a stem cell graft to a child with aplastic anemia. This rearrangement joins TRBV19 to TRBJ1-3; no clear D. The sample here was PBMCs from the stem cell graft donor, taken from the stem cell graft. CDR3 residues: CASTNDISGNTIYF. CDR3 nucleotide sequence: TGTGCCAGTACTAATGACATCTCAGGAAACACCATATATTTT. Full variable domain (outside the CDR3, taken from reference TRBV19 and TRBJ1-3): DGGITQSPKYLFRKEGQNVTLSCEQNLNHDAMYWYRQDPGQGLRLIYYSQIVNDFQKGDIAEGYSVSREKKESFPLTVTSAQKNPTAFYLCASTNDISGNTIYFGEGSWLTVV.